The source of this TCR beta chain is a study of graft-versus-host responses after intestinal transplantation. Study-level information: Each of the recipients got a multivisceral, liver-intestinal, or isolated intestinal transplant. Anti-thymocyte globulin induction, then tacrolimus and steroids for about 3 years, went to all recipients.

To note about this clone: The antigen remains undetermined.

Germline V gives CDR1 ENHRY, CDR2 SYGVKD. V dropped 5 bases and J dropped 3 bases, with 11 bases sitting between them. This CDR3 region has 13 residues. This table comes from immunoSEQ multiplex PCR, and its TCRdb copy is limited to in-frame clones, with some not included. Among roughly 77,000 clones listed, 80% to 90% were seen once. Study observations and caveats: Graft-versus-host to host-versus-graft clonal ratios in allografts were high in patients with graft-donor T cell macrochimerism. Recipient marrow showed GvH clones, some seen first in ileum or blood.

The receptor was isolated from a human donor who received an intestinal transplant. Here the sequenced sample was unstimulated CD8+ T cells sorted from spleen or lymph node cells, taken before intestinal transplant. The chain joins TRBV10-3 to TRBJ2-7, with D unclear. The CDR3 DNA reads TGTGCCATCAGTACTGACATTGACTACGAGCAGTACTTC. It codes for CAISTDIDYEQYF.